Listed below are T cell receptor beta chains from one sample, sequenced in a study of CD8 T cells in Susac syndrome. TCRdb reprocessed the immunoSEQ multiplex PCR reads with MiXCR, giving one entry per CDR3 protein. The sample lists 150,000 to 200,000 distinct CDR3 sequences; roughly 95% were seen once. Material for sequencing was CD4+ T cells from PBMCs. The receptors were gathered from a human donor with multiple sclerosis. Each CDR3 is given with its conserved first and last residue. The D gene is left open where the match is weak. The size entry is marked missing in some rows and otherwise reads once, few, many or a size class.

TRBJ2-7,12,TRBD2,once,TRBV30,TGTGCCTGGCGGGAGGCCCCCTACGAGCAGTACTTC,CAWREAPYEQYF
TRBJ2-1,14,TRBD1,-,TRBV6-5,TGTGCCAGCAGCCAGGACAGGGACGTGGATGAGCAGTTCTTC,CASSQDRDVDEQFF
TRBJ2-7,12,-,-,TRBV25-1,TGTGCCAGCAAGGGCAGCGACTACGAGCAGTACTTC,CASKGSDYEQYF
TRBJ2-3,13,-,-,TRBV7-2,TGTGCCAGCAGCTTGCCGATCACAGATACGCAGTATTTT,CASSLPITDTQYF
TRBJ2-5,13,-,-,TRBV7-8,TGTGCCAGCAGCCTTCTTAGAACGGAGACCCAGTACTTC,CASSLLRTETQYF
TRBJ2-3,14,-,-,TRBV12-3/TRBV12-4,TGTGCCAGCAGTTTCGCAGTGAGTAAGGATACGCAGTATTTT,CASSFAVSKDTQYF
TRBJ1-1,13,-,-,TRBV20-1,TGCAGTGCTAGAGATCGAGGGAACACTGAAGCTTTCTTT,CSARDRGNTEAFF
TRBJ2-1,13,-,-,TRBV2,TGTGCCAGCGTCACTAGCAATTTCCATGAGCAGTTCTTC,CASVTSNFHEQFF
TRBJ2-7,15,-,-,TRBV18,TGTGCCAGCTCACCAGGGAACTTTCCTACCTACGAGCAGTACTTC,CASSPGNFPTYEQYF
TRBJ1-6,15,-,-,TRBV7-2,TGTGCCAGCAGCTTTGTCAGGGTGCAAAATTCACCCCTCCACTTT,CASSFVRVQNSPLHF
TRBJ2-7,13,-,-,TRBV14,TGTGCCAGCAGCCCGCCAATTAGCTACGAGCAGTACTTC,CASSPPISYEQYF
TRBJ1-1,13,-,-,TRBV27,TGTGCCAGCGCATCCCTTGTCGGTACTGAAGCTTTCTTT,CASASLVGTEAFF
TRBJ1-2,17,TRBD1,-,TRBV12-3/TRBV12-4,TGTGCCAGCAGTTCACCCTCCGGACAGGGAATCGTTTCTGGCTACACCTTC,CASSSPSGQGIVSGYTF
TRBJ2-3,15,-,-,TRBV24-1,TGTGCCACCGCCCCCAGTCGGACTAGCACAGATACGCAGTATTTT,CATAPSRTSTDTQYF
TRBJ2-1,13,-,-,TRBV20-1,TGCAGTGCCCAACCACCGGGACGGGGTGAGCAGTTCTTC,CSAQPPGRGEQFF
TRBJ1-3,16,-,-,TRBV3-1,TGTGCCAGCAGCCAACGTCGTGGCGGTGCCGGAAACACCATATATTTT,CASSQRRGGAGNTIYF
TRBJ2-1,13,TRBD2,-,TRBV3-1,TGTGCCAGCAGCCAGGGGACTAGCGGCCAGCAGTTCTTC,CASSQGTSGQQFF
TRBJ1-1,11,-,once,TRBV20-1,TGCAGTGCCGACCGGGGGAGCCAAGCTTTCTTT,CSADRGSQAFF
TRBJ1-2,16,TRBD1,-,TRBV30,TGTGCCTGGAGAGGGACAGGGCTCAAAGACGGCTATGGCTACACCTTC,CAWRGTGLKDGYGYTF
TRBJ2-3,13,-,-,TRBV24-1,TGTGCCACCAGTGATTCTAGCGTTGATACGCAGTATTTT,CATSDSSVDTQYF
TRBJ2-5,15,TRBD2,-,TRBV7-3,TGTGCCAGCAGCCCCAGCGGGAGGGCCGGAGAGACCCAGTACTTC,CASSPSGRAGETQYF
TRBJ2-5,13,-,once,TRBV18,TGTGCCAGCTCAAATGGTGGGAAAGAGACCCAGTACTTC,CASSNGGKETQYF
TRBJ2-1,15,-,-,TRBV6-4,TGTGCCAGCAGTGACTCGCGGAGCTCCTACAATGAGCAGTTCTTC,CASSDSRSSYNEQFF
TRBJ2-4,15,-,-,TRBV18,TGTGCCAGCTCACCACCGTGGGCAGGTCGGAACATTCAGTACTTC,CASSPPWAGRNIQYF
TRBJ2-1,14,TRBD2,-,TRBV5-1,TGCGCCAGCTTTAGCGGGAGCTCCTACAATGAGCAGTTCTTC,CASFSGSSYNEQFF
TRBJ1-2,14,TRBD1,-,TRBV3-1,TGTGCCAGCAGCCAAGGGACAGGGAACTATGGCTACACCTTC,CASSQGTGNYGYTF
TRBJ1-2,14,-,-,TRBV19,TGTGCCAGTAGCGTTCGGGGCTCTAACTATGGCTACACCTTC,CASSVRGSNYGYTF
TRBJ2-7,12,TRBD2,-,TRBV7-9,TGTGCCTTCTCAACCGGCGGGGGAGGGCAGTACTTC,CAFSTGGGGQYF
TRBJ1-5,14,-,-,TRBV10-3,TGTGCCATCAGTGAGTTAGACACGAATCAGCCCCAGCATTTT,CAISELDTNQPQHF
TRBJ2-1,13,-,-,TRBV19,TGTGCCAGTAGCAGCGACAGATTCAATGAGCAGTTCTTC,CASSSDRFNEQFF
TRBJ1-2,13,TRBD1,-,TRBV30,TGTGCCTGGAGTCCCGGGACAGGGGAAGGCTACACCTTC,CAWSPGTGEGYTF
TRBJ2-5,16,TRBD2,-,TRBV5-6,TGTGCCAGCACAACCTTTGGGGGTAGCGGGGGAGAGACCCAGTACTTC,CASTTFGGSGGETQYF
TRBJ1-5,15,TRBD1,-,TRBV5-1,TGCGCCAGCAGCTTAGAAGGCCAGGGGGCACAGCCCCAGCATTTT,CASSLEGQGAQPQHF
TRBJ1-4,15,-,-,TRBV12-3/TRBV12-4,TGTGCCAGCAGTTTAAAGGGACGGAGCTTTGAAAAACTGTTTTTT,CASSLKGRSFEKLFF
TRBJ1-2,14,-,-,TRBV27,TGTGCCAGCAGTGCCCGGTCTTCTAACTATGGCTACACCTTC,CASSARSSNYGYTF
TRBJ1-2,13,TRBD1,once,TRBV9,TGTGCCAGCAGCGTCGGGACAGCCGATGGCTACACCTTC,CASSVGTADGYTF